The 27 T cell receptor beta chains below all came from one sample that was sequenced in a study of shared clonotypes between healthy human individuals (dated by TCRdb to between 2020 and 2021). Receptors were amplified or captured by the immunoSEQ multiplex PCR assay. TCRdb provides this immuneACCESS table in a form limited to in-frame rearrangements. Some clones are lacking; in checked studies, under half of them reflect an unresolved V gene, and why the rest are absent is not known. Counted in this sample were over 1.4 million clones; roughly 95% of them appeared once. The ten largest clonotypes hold over 1% of the sample. The sample comprised naive CD4+ T cells sorted from blood. The label giving this sample's cell subset or site can be read as: CD45RA+ positively selected. These receptors all stem from a young man in good health.

The chain combines TRBV11-2 with TRBJ1-1, with 7 nucleotides matching TRBD1. V was pared by 5 bases and J by 0 bases, with 6 bases of the junction left unmatched. The germline CDR1 and CDR2 sequences are SGHAT and FQNNGV. CDR3 length: 15 residues. CDR3 nucleotide sequence: TGTGCCAGCAGCCCGCAACAGGGGTTGAACACTGAAGCTTTCTTT. It encodes CASSPQQGLNTEAFF.

The chain is built from TRBV5-1 and TRBJ2-1; 9 bases are a match to TRBD2. There are 15 residues in the CDR3. From germline, CDR1 is SGHRS and CDR2 YFSETQ. The ends lost 4 bases at V and 0 bases at J; junction bases unmatched: 2. DNA for the CDR3: TGCGCCAGCAGCCGGACTAGCGACTCCTACAATGAGCAGTTCTTC. Translation: CASSRTSDSYNEQFF.

V usage is TRBV7-2 and J usage is TRBJ1-2; TRBD1 matches at 7 bases. V lost 5 bases, J lost 7 bases, and 7 bases stayed unmatched. CDR3 length equals 13 residues. CDR1 and CDR2 from the germline V gene are SGHTA and FQGNSA. CDR3 sequence: CASSLRQGIGYTF. The DNA of the CDR3 is TGTGCCAGCAGCCTCAGACAGGGTATTGGCTACACCTTC.

The chain uses TRBV5-5 and TRBJ2-7; D gene uncertain. This CDR3 comprises 13 residues. Trimming stripped 1 base from V and 7 bases from J, with 12 bases between. The germline CDR1 and CDR2 sequences are SGHKS and YYEKEE (reference sequence). CDR3 bases: TGTGCCAGCAGCTTGCCCACCTACGGAGAGCAGTACTTC. As protein: CASSLPTYGEQYF.

The chain carries TRBV7-9 and TRBJ2-7; maybe TRBD1 (6 bases). V lost 4 bases and J 3 bases, leaving 13 bases between the germline ends. The CDR3 sequence is 14 residues long. Germline V gives CDR1 SEHNR, CDR2 FQNEAQ (reference sequence). CDR3 sequence reads: CASSSWTELYEQYF. Here the CDR3 DNA reads TGTGCCAGCAGCTCTTGGACAGAACTCTACGAGCAGTACTTC.

This chain uses TRBV7-8 with TRBJ2-7; tentatively, D is TRBD1 (5 bases). In germline, CDR1 is SGHVS, CDR2 FQNEAQ. The CDR3 is 14 residues long. Trimming removed 3 bases from V and 0 bases from J, with 9 bases in between. CDR3 nucleotide sequence: TGTGCCAGCAGCTTGATACAGGACTCCTACGAGCAGTACTTC. Translation gives CASSLIQDSYEQYF.

This clone was picked up one time. This sequence joins TRBV28 and TRBJ1-5, with a possible D match to TRBD1 (5 bases). CDR1 is MDHEN, CDR2 SYDVKM, per germline. CDR3 length equals 14 residues. V was cut by 11 bases and J by 7 bases, with 21 bases left in between. The CDR3 spells CACLGGTAVQPQHF. The CDR3 DNA reads as TGTGCCTGCCTGGGGGGGACGGCTGTACAGCCCCAGCATTTT.

This clone was observed once. The chain combines TRBV11-1 with TRBJ2-6, with TRBD1 matching over 12 bases. The CDR3 runs to 17 residues. Germline V gene data show CDR1 as SGHAT and CDR2 as FQDESV (reference sequence). J lost 3 bases, V lost 3 bases, and 3 bases had no gene match. The CDR3 spells CASSLGQGAIGANVLTF. In DNA form, the CDR3 reads TGTGCCAGCAGCTTGGGACAGGGGGCAATTGGGGCCAACGTCCTGACTTTC.

The V gene is TRBV25-1, the J gene TRBJ2-5; no clear D. Per the germline V gene, CDR1 is MGHDK and CDR2 is SYGVNS. V lost 3 bases to trimming and J lost 7 bases, with 3 bases between them. This CDR3 has 10 amino acids. DNA for the CDR3: TGTGCCAGCAGTGATCTGACCCAGTACTTC. Encoded protein: CASSDLTQYF.

V and J are TRBV10-2 and TRBJ2-7, with D possibly TRBD2 on 6 matching bases. Germline V lookup: CDR1 WSHSY, CDR2 SAAADI. Trimming removed 3 bases from V and 4 bases from J, with 10 bases in between. The CDR3 has 13 amino acids. In DNA, the CDR3 is TGCGCCAGCAGTGATAGTGGGGGGTACGAGCAGTACTTC. Amino acids: CASSDSGGYEQYF.

This chain uses TRBV27 with TRBJ2-2; D possibly corresponds to TRBD2 (5 bases). Per the germline V gene, CDR1 is MNHEY and CDR2 is SMNVEV (reference sequence). The CDR3 length is 14 residues. Trimming took off 3 bases at V and 4 bases at J, with 9 bases between the two ends. For the CDR3, the DNA is TGTGCCAGCAGTTTTCGAGGGTTCACCGGGGAGCTGTTTTTT. This encodes CASSFRGFTGELFF.

The chain is built from TRBV9 and TRBJ2-3; the D call may be TRBD1 or TRBD2 (5 bases each). V lost 0 bases and J lost 2, with 16 bases in between. The CDR3 loop spans 17 amino acids. Germline V lookup: CDR1 SGDLS, CDR2 YYNGEE. The DNA for the CDR3 is TGTGCCAGCAGCGTAGTGGGTCGTCAGGGAGCCACAGATACGCAGTATTTT. Translating it yields CASSVVGRQGATDTQYF.

There are a few counts of this clone. V gene TRBV7-9 combines with J gene TRBJ1-5; D uncertain. This CDR3 contains 13 residues. The V end was cut by 2 bases, the J end by 4 bases, with 6 bases between. Germline V CDR1 and CDR2: SEHNR, FQNEAQ (reference sequence). CDR3 DNA sequence: TGTGCCAGCAGCTTATCGGCGAATCAGCCCCAGCATTTT. Its translation is CASSLSANQPQHF.

The V and J genes are TRBV14 and TRBJ2-3, with D perhaps matching TRBD2 (6 bases). Between the trimmed V and J ends, which lost 4 bases and 2 bases, there was a span of 16 bases. CDR1 SGHDN and CDR2 FVKESK come from the germline V gene. This CDR3 is 16 amino acids long. The CDR3 region has the DNA TGTGCCAGCAGCCGCATGATGGCTAGCGACACAGATACGCAGTATTTT. Its translation is CASSRMMASDTDTQYF.

V is TRBV11-3 and J is TRBJ2-3; 7 nucleotides align to TRBD2. This CDR3 contains 13 residues. After removal of 5 bases from V and 3 bases from J, the junction contained 2 bases not matched to a gene. CDR1 is SGHNT, CDR2 YENEEA, per germline. CDR3 bases: TGTGCCAGCAGCCGACTAGCAACAGATACGCAGTATTTT. Translated: CASSRLATDTQYF.

V usage is TRBV5-6 and J usage is TRBJ2-3, with 7 bases fitting TRBD2. The trim removed 4 bases at V and 3 bases at J, leaving 11 bases unmatched. The CDR3 runs to 16 residues. Germline V lookup: CDR1 SGHDT, CDR2 YYEEEE. This CDR3 reads CASSPRTRGGTDTQYF. In nucleotides, the CDR3 is TGTGCCAGCAGCCCTAGGACCCGCGGGGGAACAGATACGCAGTATTTT. Combining the CDR3 with reference TRBV5-6 and TRBJ2-3 gives the whole variable domain DAGVTQSPTHLIKTRGQQVTLRCSPKSGHDTVSWYQQALGQGPQFIFQYYEEEERQRGNFPDRFSGHQFPNYSSELNVNALLLGDSALYLCASSPRTRGGTDTQYFGPGTRLTVL.

The chain recombines TRBV7-9 with TRBJ1-1; the D is unclear. Trimming shortened V by 0 bases and J by 3 bases, and 5 bases separated the two germline ends. The CDR3 extends over 13 amino acids. Germline values: CDR1 SEHNR, CDR2 FQNEAQ (reference sequence). CDR3 protein: CASSLAHDTEAFF. CDR3 sequence (DNA): TGTGCCAGCAGCTTAGCTCATGACACTGAAGCTTTCTTT.

J is TRBJ1-5 and V is TRBV6-1; no reliable D call. CDR3 length: 14 amino acids. Trimming removed 7 bases at V and 3 bases at J, with 13 bases between. CDR1 and CDR2 from the germline V gene are MNHNS and SASEGT. The chain's CDR3 is CASTFKGNNQPQHF. DNA of the CDR3: TGTGCCAGCACCTTCAAAGGGAACAATCAGCCCCAGCATTTT.

The rearrangement joins TRBV27 to TRBJ2-7; D perhaps matches TRBD1 (5 bases). The germline gives CDR1 MNHEY, CDR2 SMNVEV (reference sequence). The V end lost 2 bases, the J end lost 3 bases, and 14 bases lay between the germline ends. CDR3 length: 15 residues. The CDR3 loop is CASSLILGQHYEQYF. DNA of the CDR3: TGTGCCAGCAGTTTAATTTTGGGGCAGCACTACGAGCAGTACTTC.

This sequence joins TRBV7-8 and TRBJ2-1; D might be TRBD2 (6 bases). This CDR3 is 14 amino acids long. CDR1 is SGHVS and CDR2 is FQNEAQ in the germline V gene. V lost 3 bases, J lost 7 bases, and 13 bases lay in between. CDR3 nucleotide sequence: TGTGCCAGCAGCTTTCCCGGGGGTGGGAATGAGCAGTTCTTC. Its protein product is CASSFPGGGNEQFF.

In DNA, the CDR3 is TGCGCCAGCAGCGACCCCTCGGTCGGGGCGGGGGAAAAACTGTTTTTT. It codes for CASSDPSVGAGEKLFF. The V gene is TRBV5-1, the J gene TRBJ1-4; D may be TRBD1 (5 bases). The CDR3 covers 16 residues. V was pared by 4 bases and J by 8 bases, with 21 bases between. Germline CDR1 reads SGHRS; CDR2 reads YFSETQ.

The genes are TRBV5-1 and TRBJ2-7; TRBD2 aligns across 12 bases. Germline V CDR1 and CDR2: SGHRS, YFSETQ. The CDR3 contains 16 residues. V was pared by 0 bases and J by 3 bases, with 4 bases of the junction left unmatched. The CDR3 region is CASSLGSSGRGYEQYF. The CDR3 DNA follows: TGCGCCAGCAGCTTGGGGTCTAGCGGGAGGGGCTACGAGCAGTACTTC.

The sample holds one count of this clone. V usage is TRBV30 and J usage is TRBJ2-3; the match to TRBD1 covers 9 bases. Germline lookup yields CDR1 GTSNPN and CDR2 SVGIG (reference sequence). With V trimmed by 3 bases and J by 1 base, 5 bases remained unmatched. This CDR3 has 15 residues. The CDR3 here is CAWRIQGAGTDTQYF. The CDR3 region has the DNA TGTGCCTGGAGAATACAGGGGGCTGGCACAGATACGCAGTATTTT.

The table lists this clone with a count of one. The gene calls are TRBV30 and TRBJ2-1, with TRBD2 identical over 13 bases. CDR1 is GTSNPN and CDR2 is SVGIG in the germline V gene (reference sequence). V trimming: 0 bases; J trimming: 9 bases; junction bases outside the gene matches: 20. The CDR3 has 20 residues. This chain's CDR3 is CAWSVVPAGPRLAGGFEQFF. The CDR3 nucleotides read TGTGCCTGGAGTGTAGTGCCCGCTGGCCCTCGACTAGCGGGAGGATTTGAGCAGTTCTTC.

This clone was found once. The CDR3 region has the DNA TGTGCCAGCAGCTGGGACCGAACAACCTCCTACGAGCAGTACTTC. Amino acid sequence: CASSWDRTTSYEQYF. V is TRBV28 and J is TRBJ2-7, with D possibly called TRBD1 or TRBD2 (5 bases each). Germline V lookup: CDR1 MDHEN, CDR2 SYDVKM. Trimming cost V 6 bases and J 0 bases, with 15 bases left between them. This CDR3 comprises 15 residues.

The chain couples TRBV28 to TRBJ2-7; D gene ambiguous. The length of the CDR3 is 12 residues. Trimming cost V 5 bases and J 6 bases, with 11 bases left between them. CDR1 MDHEN and CDR2 SYDVKM come from the germline V gene. In nucleotides, the CDR3 is TGTGCCAGCAGTAACCCAGGATTCGAGCAGTACTTC. This codes for CASSNPGFEQYF.

The rearrangement links TRBV18 to TRBJ1-3, with D perhaps matching TRBD1 (5 bases). There are 14 residues in the CDR3. The germline CDR1 and CDR2 sequences are KGHSH and LQKENI. The V end was cut by 0 bases, the J end by 4 bases, with 7 bases between. The DNA of the CDR3 is TGTGCCAGCTCACCACCCACAGGAGGAAACACCATATATTTT. Translation: CASSPPTGGNTIYF.